The present T cell receptor beta chain was sequenced within a study of cytomegalovirus exposure and HLA in healthy donors. Regarding the study as a whole: With high specificity and sensitivity, the classifier reportedly diagnosed cytomegalovirus status.

The ends were cut back, 0 bases at V and 5 bases at J, with 7 bases in the middle. Germline CDR1 reads SGHTA; CDR2 reads FQGNSA. The CDR3 totals 14 residues. With 60 Vbeta and 13 Jbeta primers, the PCR was carried out. Measured with immunoSEQ multiplex PCR; TCRdb has only the in-frame clones, and not every one. The sample carries some 170,000 clones, 65% to 75% recorded once. Points on this clone: As yet, its antigen is unknown. At the DNA level, this CDR3 is encoded by other sequences in the same sample as well.

The V and J genes are TRBV7-2 and TRBJ2-2, with D possibly being TRBD2 (5 bases). The sequenced sample was PBMCs. This clonotype was sampled from a human donor in good health. Here the CDR3 reads CASSLASGTGELFF. DNA of the CDR3: TGTGCCAGCAGCTTAGCGTCGGGGACCGGGGAGCTGTTTTTT.